This TCR beta chain came from a study of T cell repertoires in cytomegalovirus infection. On the study more broadly: Matching HLA type and CMV infection were both indicated by public TCR beta signatures.

The CDR3 is 15 amino acids. V shed 0 bases, J shed 3 bases, and the junction held 3 bases outside the gene matches. CDR1 and CDR2 from the germline V gene are MNHEY and SVGEGT. To note about this clonotype: Its antigen is currently unknown. Since a much larger clone is just one base distant, this may be a read error. This CDR3 is missing its conserved last phenylalanine or tryptophan, likely due to a read error.

TCRdb re-derived calls from the reads in MiXCR, one entry per CDR3 protein. Counted here are roughly 640,000 distinct CDR3 sequences, 20% to 25% occurring once; the ten biggest clones make up roughly 8%. Overall study findings and caveats: Clonotype analysis showed dominance of the ex vivo response by HLA-C-restricted CMV-specific TCR beta clonotypes. Cumulative public TCR beta family frequency identified CMV carriers with the relevant HLA.

This receptor was obtained from a human donor in good health (CMV status not recorded). Some clones in this sample may be carry-over from other donors' samples. The rearrangement links TRBV6-2 or TRBV6-3 to TRBJ1-2, with 8 nucleotides matching TRBD1. Material: CD8+ T cells from PBMCs. CDR3: CASSYSKTGDYGYTV. The CDR3 nucleotides are TGTGCCAGCAGTTACTCGAAGACAGGGGACTATGGCTACACCGTC.